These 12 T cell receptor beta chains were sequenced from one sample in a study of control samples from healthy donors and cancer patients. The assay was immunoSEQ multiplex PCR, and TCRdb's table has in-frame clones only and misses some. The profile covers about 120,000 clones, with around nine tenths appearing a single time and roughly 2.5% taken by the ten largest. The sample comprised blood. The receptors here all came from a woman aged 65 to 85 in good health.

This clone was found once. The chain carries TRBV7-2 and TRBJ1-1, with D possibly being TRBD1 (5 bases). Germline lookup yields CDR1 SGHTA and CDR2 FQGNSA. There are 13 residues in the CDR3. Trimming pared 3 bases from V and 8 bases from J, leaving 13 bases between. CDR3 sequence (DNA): TGTGCCAGCAGCTTCACCCCGGGACCCGAAGCTTTCTTT. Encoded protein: CASSFTPGPEAFF.

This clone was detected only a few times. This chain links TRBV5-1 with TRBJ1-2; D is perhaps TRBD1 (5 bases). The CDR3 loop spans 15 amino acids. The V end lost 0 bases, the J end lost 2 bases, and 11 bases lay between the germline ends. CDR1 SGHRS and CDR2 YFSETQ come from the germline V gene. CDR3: CASSLGTIPNYGYTF. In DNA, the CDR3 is TGCGCCAGCAGCTTGGGGACAATCCCCAACTATGGCTACACCTTC.

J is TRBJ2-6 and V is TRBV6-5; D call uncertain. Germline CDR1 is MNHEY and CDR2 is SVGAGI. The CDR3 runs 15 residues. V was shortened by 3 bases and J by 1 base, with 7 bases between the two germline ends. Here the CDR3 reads CASSYGFSGANVLTF. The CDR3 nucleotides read TGTGCCAGCAGTTATGGGTTTTCTGGGGCCAACGTCCTGACTTTC.

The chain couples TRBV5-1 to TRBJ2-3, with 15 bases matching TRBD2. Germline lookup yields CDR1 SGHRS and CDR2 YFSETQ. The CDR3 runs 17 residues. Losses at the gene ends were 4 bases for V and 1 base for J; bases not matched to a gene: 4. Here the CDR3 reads CASSHGTSGGRTDTQYF. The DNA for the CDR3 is TGCGCCAGCAGCCACGGGACTAGCGGGGGGCGCACAGATACGCAGTATTTT.

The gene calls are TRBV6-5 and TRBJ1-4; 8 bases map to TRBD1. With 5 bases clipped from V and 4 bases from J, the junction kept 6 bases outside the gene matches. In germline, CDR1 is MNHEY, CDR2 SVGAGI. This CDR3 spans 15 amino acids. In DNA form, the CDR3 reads TGTGCCAGCAGTACCCGGACAGGGATTAATGAAAAACTGTTTTTT. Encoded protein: CASSTRTGINEKLFF.

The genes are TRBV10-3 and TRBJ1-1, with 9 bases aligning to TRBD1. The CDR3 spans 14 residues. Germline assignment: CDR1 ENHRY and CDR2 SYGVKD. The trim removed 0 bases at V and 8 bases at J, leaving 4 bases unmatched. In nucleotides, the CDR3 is TGTGCCATCAGTGAGTCTGGACAGGGGATGGAAGCTTTCTTT. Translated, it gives CAISESGQGMEAFF.

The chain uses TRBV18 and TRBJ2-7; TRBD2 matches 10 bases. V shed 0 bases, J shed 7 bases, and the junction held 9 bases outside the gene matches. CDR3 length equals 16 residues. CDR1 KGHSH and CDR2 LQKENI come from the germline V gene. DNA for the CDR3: TGTGCCAGCTCACCACCCGCCAGCGGGGGGGCTGGAGAGCAGTACTTC. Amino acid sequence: CASSPPASGGAGEQYF.

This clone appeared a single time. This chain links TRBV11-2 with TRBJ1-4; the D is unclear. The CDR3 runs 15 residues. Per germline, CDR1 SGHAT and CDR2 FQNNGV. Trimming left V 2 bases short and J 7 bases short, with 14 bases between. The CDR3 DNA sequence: TGTGCCAGCAGCTTACGACGAGCCTTGGGTGAAAAACTGTTTTTT. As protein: CASSLRRALGEKLFF.

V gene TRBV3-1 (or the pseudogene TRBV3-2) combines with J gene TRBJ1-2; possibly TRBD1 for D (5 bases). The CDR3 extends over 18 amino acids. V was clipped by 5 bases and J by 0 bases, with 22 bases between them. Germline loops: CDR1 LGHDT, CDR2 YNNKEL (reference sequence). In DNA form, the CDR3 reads TGTGCCAGCAGCTGGAAAAACCCGGGGCTGATAACTAACTATGGCTACACCTTC. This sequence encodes CASSWKNPGLITNYGYTF.

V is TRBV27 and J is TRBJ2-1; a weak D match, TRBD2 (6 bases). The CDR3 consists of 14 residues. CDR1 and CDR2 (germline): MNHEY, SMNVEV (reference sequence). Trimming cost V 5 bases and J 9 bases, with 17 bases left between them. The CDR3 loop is CASSIVRGAVEQFF. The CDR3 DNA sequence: TGTGCCAGCAGTATAGTTCGCGGGGCGGTTGAGCAGTTCTTC.

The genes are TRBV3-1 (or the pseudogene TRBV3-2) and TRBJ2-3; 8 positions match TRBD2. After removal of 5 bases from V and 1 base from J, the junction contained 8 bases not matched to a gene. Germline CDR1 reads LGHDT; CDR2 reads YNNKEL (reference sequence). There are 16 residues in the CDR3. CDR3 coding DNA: TGTGCCAGCAGCGCTCGGGGGCGGGGGGGCACAGATACGCAGTATTTT. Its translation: CASSARGRGGTDTQYF.

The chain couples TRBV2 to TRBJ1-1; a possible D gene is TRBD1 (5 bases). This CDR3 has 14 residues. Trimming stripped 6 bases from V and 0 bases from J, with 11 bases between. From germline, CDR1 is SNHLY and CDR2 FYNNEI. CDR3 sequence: CASRARALNTEAFF. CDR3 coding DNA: TGTGCCAGCAGAGCCAGGGCCCTGAACACTGAAGCTTTCTTT. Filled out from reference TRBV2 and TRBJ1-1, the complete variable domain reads EPEVTQTPSHQVTQMGQEVILRCVPISNHLYFYWYRQILGQKVEFLVSFYNNEISEKSEIFDDQFSVERPDGSNFTLKIRSTKLEDSAMYFCASRARALNTEAFFGQGTRLTVV.